These 22 T cell receptor beta chains share one sample of origin, sequenced in a study of cytomegalovirus exposure and HLA in healthy donors. The study ran its PCR with 60 Vbeta and 13 Jbeta primers. TCRdb's copy holds only in-frame clones and misses some; the assay was immunoSEQ multiplex PCR. This sample contains 45,000 to 60,000 clones. Sequenced input: PBMCs. All receptors come from a male donor in good health and CMV-seronegative.

Note on this clone: At the DNA level, this CDR3 is encoded by other sequences in the same sample as well. The chain is built from TRBV29-1 and TRBJ2-7; D is perhaps TRBD1 (7 bases). Per germline, CDR1 SQVTM and CDR2 ANQGSEA. The CDR3 runs 13 residues. V dropped 7 bases and J dropped 2 bases, with 15 bases sitting between them. The CDR3 protein is CSARGQGAYEQYF. The CDR3 region has the DNA TGCAGCGCCCGGGGGCAGGGGGCCTACGAGCAGTACTTC.

J is TRBJ2-1 and V is TRBV21-1; TRBD2, the table's D call, was not compared with the DNA. TRBV21-1 is a pseudogene. The CDR3 length is 20 residues. The CDR3 DNA follows: TGTGCCAGCAGCCTGAAACCCCGGGCCCCCAGACTAGCTTTAAGCAATGAGCAGTTCTTC. Translating gives CASSLKPRAPRLALSNEQFF.

V is TRBV2 and J is TRBJ2-7; 10 nucleotides align to TRBD2. The CDR3 sequence is 14 residues long. Germline V gene data show CDR1 as SNHLY and CDR2 as FYNNEI. Trimming at V came to 6 bases and at J to 0 bases, leaving 2 bases not matched to a gene. The DNA of the CDR3 is TGTGCCAGCAGAGGACTAGCGGTCTCCTACGAGCAGTACTTC. Translation: CASRGLAVSYEQYF.

The chain recombines TRBV19 with TRBJ1-1, with 9 bases fitting TRBD1. The germline V gene encodes CDR1 LNHDA and CDR2 SQIVND (reference sequence). This CDR3 region has 17 residues. V shed 2 bases and J 3 bases; nucleotides not matched to a gene: 10. CDR3: CASSIPPGQGTDTEAFF. CDR3 coding DNA: TGTGCCAGTAGTATACCCCCGGGACAGGGTACGGACACTGAAGCTTTCTTT.

As DNA, the CDR3 is TGTGCCAGCAGCATCCAACCCGCACAGAGAGAGGCTTTCTTT. Amino acids: CASSIQPAQREAFF. V and J are TRBV5-5 and TRBJ1-1, with unresolved D. The V and J ends lost 4 bases and 11 bases respectively, with 21 bases between them. This CDR3 contains 14 residues. CDR1 SGHKS and CDR2 YYEKEE come from the germline V gene (reference sequence). The whole variable domain, remainder taken from reference TRBV5-5 and TRBJ1-1, is DAGVTQSPTHLIKTRGQQVTLRCSPISGHKSVSWYQQVLGQGPQFIFQYYEKEERGRGNFPDRFSARQFPNYSSELNVNALLLGDSALYLCASSIQPAQREAFFGQGTRLTVV.

The chain recombines TRBV5-1 with TRBJ2-5, with D unresolved. Trimming shortened V by 2 bases and J by 3 bases, and 2 bases separated the two germline ends. This CDR3 spans 11 amino acids. Germline CDR1 and CDR2: SGHRS and YFSETQ. The CDR3 DNA reads TGCGCCAGCAGCTTTAAAGAGACCCAGTACTTC. Residues: CASSFKETQYF. The variable domain in full, with the rest retrieved from reference TRBV5-1 and TRBJ2-5, is KAGVTQTPRYLIKTRGQQVTLSCSPISGHRSVSWYQQTPGQGLQFLFEYFSETQRNKGNFPGRFSGRQFSNSRSEMNVSTLELGDSALYLCASSFKETQYFGPGTRLLVL.

The V gene is TRBV29-1, the J gene TRBJ2-3; the match to TRBD2 covers 7 bases. CDR1 is SQVTM, CDR2 ANQGSEA, per germline. The CDR3 has 13 amino acids. Trimming cost V 3 bases and J 5 bases; bases outside gene matches: 5. The CDR3, as DNA: TGCAGCGTTGAGGTTGGGGGGGTAGATACGCAGTATTTT. It yields the protein CSVEVGGVDTQYF.

The rearrangement links TRBV4-3 to TRBJ2-3; 7 bases are shared with TRBD2. Trimming cost V 1 base and J 6 bases; bases outside gene matches: 7. The length of the CDR3 is 15 residues. Germline assignment: CDR1 LGHNA and CDR2 YSLEER. Here the CDR3 reads CASSQGLAGRDTQYF. CDR3 coding DNA: TGCGCCAGCAGCCAAGGACTAGCCGGAAGGGATACGCAGTATTTT.

V and J are TRBV11-2 and TRBJ2-7; 11 bases agree with TRBD1. The CDR3 consists of 16 residues. V was clipped by 10 bases and J by 2 bases; unmatched bases: 13. Germline CDR1 reads SGHAT; CDR2 reads FQNNGV. CDR3 amino acids: CATEGTGGPSAYEQYF. CDR3 coding DNA: TGTGCCACCGAAGGGACAGGGGGACCAAGCGCCTACGAGCAGTACTTC.

The V and J genes are TRBV30 and TRBJ1-3; D is unclear. The CDR3 consists of 13 residues. Trimming removed 0 bases from V and 4 bases from J, with 7 bases in between. Germline V CDR1 and CDR2: GTSNPN, SVGIG (reference sequence). CDR3 sequence: CAWSVLIGNTIYF. The CDR3 coding sequence is TGTGCCTGGAGTGTCTTAATAGGAAACACCATATATTTT.

The rearrangement uses TRBV4-1 and TRBJ1-2; 7 bases align to TRBD1. Germline V CDR1 and CDR2: MGHRA, YSYEKL. With V trimmed by 5 bases and J by 4 bases, 4 bases remained unmatched. The CDR3 is 13 amino acids. The CDR3 DNA reads as TGCGCCAGCAGCGGATGGGACAGCTATGGCTACACCTTC. It is translated as CASSGWDSYGYTF.

The chain combines TRBV11-1 with TRBJ1-1, with unresolved D. CDR1 is SGHAT and CDR2 is FQDESV in the germline V gene (reference sequence). With 3 bases removed from V and 0 bases from J, the gap between germline ends came to 8 bases. This CDR3 is built from 14 residues. CDR3: CASSFSSLNTEAFF. The DNA of the CDR3 is TGTGCCAGCAGCTTCTCCAGTCTGAACACTGAAGCTTTCTTT.

As regards this clone: This specimen includes other DNA sequences encoding the same CDR3. The V gene is TRBV11-2, the J gene TRBJ2-7; a weak D match, TRBD2 (5 bases). The CDR3 covers 16 residues. Germline V lookup: CDR1 SGHAT, CDR2 FQNNGV. The V gene lost 7 bases and the J gene lost 1 base, with 20 bases spanning the gap. CDR3: CASNPPTSSGSYEQYF. In nucleotides, the CDR3 is TGTGCCAGCAACCCACCCACTTCAAGCGGATCCTACGAGCAGTACTTC.

Here the CDR3 DNA reads TGTGCCAGCTCACCTCGAACCGGGACTAGATTGGTTAATGAGCAGTTCTTC. This encodes CASSPRTGTRLVNEQFF. The rearrangement uses TRBV18 and TRBJ2-1; 8 bases match TRBD2. The CDR3 loop spans 17 amino acids. The V gene end was trimmed by 3 bases and the J gene end by 7 bases; junction bases not matched to a gene: 14. Germline V CDR1 and CDR2: KGHSH, LQKENI.

The chain carries TRBV6-5 and TRBJ1-1; 12 positions agree with TRBD1. From germline, CDR1 is MNHEY and CDR2 SVGAGI. J gave up 2 bases and V 4 bases, and 5 bases lay outside the gene matches. CDR3 length equals 16 residues. The DNA for the CDR3 is TGTGCCAGCAGTTCCCCCGGGACAGGGGGCAACACTGAAGCTTTCTTT. Translating gives CASSSPGTGGNTEAFF.

The chain joins TRBV7-3 to TRBJ2-5, with D perhaps matching TRBD2 (5 bases). Trimming took 5 bases from V and 5 from J, leaving 18 bases between them. Germline V gives CDR1 SGHTA, CDR2 FQGTGA. There are 15 residues in the CDR3. The CDR3 is CASSPSGLGKETQYF. DNA of the CDR3: TGTGCCAGCAGCCCCTCGGGATTGGGGAAGGAGACCCAGTACTTC. The whole variable domain, remainder taken from reference TRBV7-3 and TRBJ2-5, is GAGVSQTPSNKVTEKGKYVELRCDPISGHTALYWYRQSLGQGPEFLIYFQGTGAADDSGLPNDRFFAVRPEGSVSTLKIQRTERGDSAVYLCASSPSGLGKETQYFGPGTRLLVL.

The gene calls are TRBV11-2 and TRBJ2-7, with D uncertain. There are 11 residues in the CDR3. Germline CDR1 and CDR2: SGHAT and FQNNGV. Between the trimmed V and J ends, which lost 5 bases and 6 bases, there was a span of 8 bases. CDR3 coding DNA: TGTGCCAGCAGCCTCGCCGGCGAGCAGTACTTC. This sequence encodes CASSLAGEQYF.

About this clone itself: The same CDR3 is also encoded by other DNA sequences in this sample. V and J are TRBV4-1 and TRBJ2-6; 10 bases align to TRBD1. The CDR3 is made up of 18 amino acids. Germline lookup yields CDR1 MGHRA and CDR2 YSYEKL. The J segment lost 2 bases and the V segment lost 2 bases, leaving 6 bases of the junction unmatched. CDR3 protein: CASSQFDRGRAGANVLTF. The CDR3 DNA follows: TGCGCCAGCAGCCAATTTGACAGGGGGCGCGCTGGGGCCAACGTCCTGACTTTC.

The chain joins TRBV5-1 to TRBJ2-5, with 7 bases that match TRBD2. V was clipped by 0 bases and J by 4 bases; unmatched bases: 3. Germline values: CDR1 SGHRS, CDR2 YFSETQ. The CDR3 has 14 residues. The CDR3 reads CASSLGLAGETQYF. CDR3 nucleotides: TGCGCCAGCAGCTTGGGACTAGCAGGAGAGACCCAGTACTTC.

Details on this clone: Its ends do not fully match the called genes, so a read error is possible. The V and J genes are TRBV11-1 and TRBJ2-3, with TRBD2 identical over 9 bases. CDR1 and CDR2 from the germline V gene are SGHAT and FQDESV (reference sequence). The length of the CDR3 is 17 residues. CDR3 DNA: TGTGCCAGCAGCGTAGCAGGGGAGCGGGGGGTGCAAGATACGCAGTATTTT. This translates into CASSVAGERGVQDTQYF.

The chain joins TRBV4-2 to TRBJ1-1; D possibly corresponds to TRBD1 (5 bases). Germline V gene data show CDR1 as LGHNA and CDR2 as YNFKEQ. This CDR3 has 15 amino acids. V was clipped by 1 base and J by 1 base, with 10 bases between them. The CDR3 spells CASSQGDSQNTEAFF. The CDR3 DNA reads TGTGCCAGCAGCCAAGGTGACAGCCAGAACACTGAAGCTTTCTTT.

The V call is TRBV28, the J call TRBJ2-4; 9 bases are a match to TRBD2. Unmatched junction bases numbered 8, after V lost 5 bases and J lost 0 bases. Per the germline V gene, CDR1 is MDHEN and CDR2 is SYDVKM. There are 17 residues in the CDR3. The chain's CDR3 is CASSPVAGGLAKNIQYF. CDR3 sequence (DNA): TGTGCCAGCAGTCCGGTTGCGGGAGGGCTAGCCAAAAACATTCAGTACTTC.